The 6 T cell receptor beta chains below come from one sample, sequenced in a study of OX40 agonist ivuxolimab in advanced cancers. TCRdb's table, derived via immunoSEQ multiplex PCR, lists solely in-frame clones and lacks some. The sample lists just over 60,000 clones, approximately 92% occurring once. The sequencing here drew on CD4+ or CD8+ T cells sorted from blood, taken in a trial of the OX40 agonist ivuxolimab. Receptors originate from an adult with an advanced solid tumor such as melanoma, head and neck, liver or kidney cancer.

The chain couples TRBV9 to TRBJ2-1, with 9 bases lining up with TRBD1. J gave up 2 bases and V 0 bases, and 0 bases lay outside the gene matches. CDR1 is SGDLS, CDR2 YYNGEE, per germline. The CDR3 has 15 residues. The CDR3 region is CASSVGTGAYNEQFF. The CDR3 DNA reads TGTGCCAGCAGCGTAGGGACAGGGGCCTACAATGAGCAGTTCTTC.

The chain is built from TRBV5-1 and TRBJ2-5; the D gene is possibly TRBD1 (6 bases). There are 12 residues in the CDR3. Germline V gene sequence: CDR1 SGHRS, CDR2 YFSETQ. Trimming removed 4 bases from V and 5 bases from J, with 9 bases in between. This CDR3 is CASSPQGETQYF. CDR3 bases: TGCGCCAGCAGCCCCCAGGGGGAGACCCAGTACTTC.

This clone counts as medium-sized. J is TRBJ1-3 and V is TRBV2, with a possible D match to TRBD1 (6 bases). The CDR3 totals 14 residues. Germline-derived CDR1 and CDR2 are SNHLY and FYNNEI. Between the trimmed V and J ends, which lost 4 bases and 0 bases, there was a span of 7 bases. Here the CDR3 DNA reads TGTGCCAGCAGTGCGGACAGCTCTGGAAACACCATATATTTT. It specifies CASSADSSGNTIYF.

This clone was picked up one time. V is TRBV5-5 and J is TRBJ1-1; the D gene is possibly TRBD1 (5 bases). The V end was cut by 4 bases, the J end by 0 bases, with 19 bases between. The CDR3 length is 17 residues. Germline V gene data show CDR1 as SGHKS and CDR2 as YYEKEE (reference sequence). The CDR3 coding sequence is TGTGCCAGCAGCCCGCCAGGTCGGGGCAGCATGAACACTGAAGCTTTCTTT. Translated, it gives CASSPPGRGSMNTEAFF.

This sequence joins TRBV21-1 and TRBJ2-5; the D segment call TRBD1 is taken from the table without a DNA check. TRBV21-1 is given as a pseudogene. CDR3 length: 15 amino acids. Here the CDR3 DNA reads TGTGCCAGCAGCGCCCGGGACAGCTTTCAAGAGACCCAGTACTTC. This codes for CASSARDSFQETQYF.

The V gene is TRBV19, the J gene TRBJ1-1; the D is unclear. The CDR3 spans 13 residues. V lost 3 bases to trimming and J lost 3 bases, with 8 bases between them. Germline loops: CDR1 LNHDA, CDR2 SQIVND (reference sequence). The CDR3 bases are TGTGCCAGTAGTATCCGCGCGGACACTGAAGCTTTCTTT. It codes for CASSIRADTEAFF.